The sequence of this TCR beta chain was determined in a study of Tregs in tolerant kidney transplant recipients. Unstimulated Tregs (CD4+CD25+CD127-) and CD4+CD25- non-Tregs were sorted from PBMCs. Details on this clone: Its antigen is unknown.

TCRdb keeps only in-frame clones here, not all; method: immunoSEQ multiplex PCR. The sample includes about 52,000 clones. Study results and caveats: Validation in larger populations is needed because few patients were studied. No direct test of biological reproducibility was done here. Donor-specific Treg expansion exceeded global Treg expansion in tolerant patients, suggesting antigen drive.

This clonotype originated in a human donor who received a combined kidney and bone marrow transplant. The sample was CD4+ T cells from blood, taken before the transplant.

This CDR3 reads CSARWTGSYEQYF. Partial CDR3 DNA: TGCAGTGCTAGGTGGACAGGTTCTTACGAG. The chain has TRBV20-1 and TRBJ2-7; 7 bases map to TRBD1. The CDR3 end lies 3 residues beyond the end of the read and is filled in from the germline J gene. This CDR3 has 13 amino acids. Losses at the gene ends were 3 bases for V and 4 bases for J; bases not matched to a gene: 6. Germline V gene lookup returns CDR1 DFQATT and CDR2 SNEGSKA (reference sequence).